This TCR beta chain originates from a study of T cells in Graves' hyperthyroidism and ophthalmopathy. Findings of the study overall: Blood held most thyroid clonotypes expanded above 0.001 frequency. Onset of ophthalmopathy came a median approximately 6.8 months after the model predicted it.

Template material for amplifying TCR beta CDR3 regions consisted of RNA transcripts. When the TCR CDR3 underwent first-round RT-PCR, the HTBI primer set was used. Via MiXCR, TCRdb re-called the multiplex PCR reads, giving one row per CDR3 protein. The sample carries approximately 640,000 distinct CDR3 sequences, 45% recorded once. Diagnoses rested on clinical symptoms, serum thyroxine and TRAb, thyroid ultrasound and orbital computed tomography. The CDR3 covers 13 residues. J was trimmed by 5 bases and V by 4 bases; bases with no gene match: 3. The germline gives CDR1 SNHLY, CDR2 FYNNEI. This clonotype was seen ten or more times. As yet, its antigen is unknown.

Sequenced: peripheral blood or thyroid tissue (not recorded which). This receptor was identified in an adult man with Graves' disease, either hyperthyroidism or ophthalmopathy (not recorded which). The chain recombines TRBV2 with TRBJ1-1, with TRBD1 matching over 8 bases. The CDR3 nucleotides are TGTGCCAGCAGTGGCCAGGGGGCAACTGAAGCTTTCTTT. Residues: CASSGQGATEAFF.